This TCR beta chain comes out of a study of blood T cell repertoires in COVID-19. Overall study context: The samples span acute and convalescent COVID-19 from the United States, Italy and Spain. The cDNA or gDNA used as material had been derived from T cells, B-cell-depleted T cells, or PBMCs.

The junction had 8 bases not matched to a gene; V was cut back by 6 bases and J by 6 bases. The CDR3 length is 15 residues. Germline values: CDR1 MNHEY, CDR2 SMNVEV (reference sequence). In the source study's methods: Nucleated cell number was recorded as an estimate derived from reference gene primer amplification. Repertoires were generated with immunoSEQ multiplex PCR, while TCRdb's copy carries only in-frame clones and drops some. The DNA was the basis for D and trimming; V, J and clone size are from that table. The repertoire holds around 150,000 clones, with around 90% as singletons. V gene TRBV27 combines with J gene TRBJ1-5, with 10 bases identical to TRBD1. This sequence originates from a man aged 18 to 29 with acute or convalescent COVID-19. The sample consisted of peripheral blood. CDR3 bases: TGTGCCAGCAGCTCCGGGACAGGGGTCGGTCAGCCCCAGCATTTT. Translating gives CASSSGTGVGQPQHF.